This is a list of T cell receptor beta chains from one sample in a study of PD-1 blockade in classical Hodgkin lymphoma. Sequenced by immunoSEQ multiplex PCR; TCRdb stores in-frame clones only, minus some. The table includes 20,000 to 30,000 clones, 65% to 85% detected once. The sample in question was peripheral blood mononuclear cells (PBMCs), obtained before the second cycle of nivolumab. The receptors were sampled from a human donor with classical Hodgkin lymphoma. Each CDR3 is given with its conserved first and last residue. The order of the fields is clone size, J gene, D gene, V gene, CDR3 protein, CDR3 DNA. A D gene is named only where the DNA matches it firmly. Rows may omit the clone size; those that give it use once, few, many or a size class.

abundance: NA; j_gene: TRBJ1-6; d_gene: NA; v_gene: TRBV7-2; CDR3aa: CASRTVISPLHF; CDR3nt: TGTGCCAGCAGGACAGTTATATCACCCCTCCACTTT
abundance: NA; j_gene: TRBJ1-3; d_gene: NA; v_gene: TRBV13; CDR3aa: CASSLVGTASRNTIYF; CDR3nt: TGTGCCAGCAGCTTAGTTGGGACGGCGTCACGAAACACCATATATTTT
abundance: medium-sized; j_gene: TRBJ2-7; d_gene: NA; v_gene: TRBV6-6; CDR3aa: CASSYSSRAEQYF; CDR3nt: TGTGCCAGCAGTTACTCGTCCCGAGCCGAGCAGTACTTC
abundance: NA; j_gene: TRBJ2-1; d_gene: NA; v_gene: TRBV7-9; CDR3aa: CASSFRANEQFF; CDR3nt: TGTGCCAGCAGCTTTCGGGCCAATGAGCAGTTCTTC
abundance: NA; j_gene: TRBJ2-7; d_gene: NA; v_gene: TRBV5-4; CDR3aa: CASSLASGRLAEQYF; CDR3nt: TGTGCCAGCAGCTTGGCAAGCGGGCGCCTGGCCGAGCAGTACTTC
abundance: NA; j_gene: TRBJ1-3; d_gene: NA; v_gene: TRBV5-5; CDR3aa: CASREWGNTIYF; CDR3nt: TGTGCCAGCAGGGAGTGGGGAAACACCATATATTTT
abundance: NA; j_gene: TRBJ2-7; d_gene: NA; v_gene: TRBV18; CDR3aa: CASSTNHESYEQYF; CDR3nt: TGTGCCAGCTCGACGAACCACGAGTCCTACGAGCAGTACTTC
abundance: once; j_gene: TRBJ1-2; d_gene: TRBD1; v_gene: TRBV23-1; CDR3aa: CASSNPPGQGIRCYTF; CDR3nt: TGCGCCAGCAGTAATCCCCCGGGACAGGGCATTCGGTGCTACACCTTC
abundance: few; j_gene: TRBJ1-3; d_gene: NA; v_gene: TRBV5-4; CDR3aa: CASSLGGSGNTIYF; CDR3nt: TGTGCCAGCAGCTTGGGAGGTTCTGGAAACACCATATATTTT
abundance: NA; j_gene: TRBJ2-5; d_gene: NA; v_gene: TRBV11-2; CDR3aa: CASSLGETQYF; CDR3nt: TGTGCCAGCAGCTTAGGGGAGACCCAGTACTTC
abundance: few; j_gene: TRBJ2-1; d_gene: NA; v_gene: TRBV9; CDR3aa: CASSVDLRDNEQFF; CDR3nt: TGTGCCAGCAGCGTAGATTTAAGGGACAATGAGCAGTTCTTC
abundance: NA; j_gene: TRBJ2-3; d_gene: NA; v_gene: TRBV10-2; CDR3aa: CASRAFRSTDTQYF; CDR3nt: TGCGCCAGCAGGGCATTCCGGTCCACAGATACGCAGTATTTT
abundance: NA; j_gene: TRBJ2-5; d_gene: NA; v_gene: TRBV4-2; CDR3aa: CASSQGGRETQYF; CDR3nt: TGTGCCAGCAGCCAAGGGGGTAGAGAGACCCAGTACTTC
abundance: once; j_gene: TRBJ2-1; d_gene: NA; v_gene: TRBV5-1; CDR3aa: CASSRGNEQFF; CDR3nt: TGCGCCAGCAGCAGAGGCAATGAGCAGTTCTTC
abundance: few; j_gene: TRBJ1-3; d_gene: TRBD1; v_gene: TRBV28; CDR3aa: CASSLTGERNTIYF; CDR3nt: TGTGCCAGCAGCTTGACAGGGGAAAGAAACACCATATATTTT
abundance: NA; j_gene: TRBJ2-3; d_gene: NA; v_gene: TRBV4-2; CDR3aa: CASQLGGSTDTQYF; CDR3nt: TGTGCCAGCCAACTCGGGGGTAGCACAGATACGCAGTATTTT
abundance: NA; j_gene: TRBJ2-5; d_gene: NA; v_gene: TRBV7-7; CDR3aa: CASSFGGQGQETQYF; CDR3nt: TGTGCTAGCAGCTTCGGGGGTCAGGGGCAAGAGACCCAGTACTTC
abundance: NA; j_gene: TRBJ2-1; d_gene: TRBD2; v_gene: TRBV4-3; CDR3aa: CASSQVLAGGYSGEQFF; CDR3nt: TGCGCCAGCAGCCAAGTTCTAGCGGGGGGGTACAGCGGTGAGCAGTTCTTC
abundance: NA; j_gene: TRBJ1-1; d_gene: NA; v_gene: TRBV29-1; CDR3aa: CSVEDRRGSNTEAFF; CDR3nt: TGCAGCGTTGAAGATAGGCGGGGATCGAACACTGAAGCTTTCTTT
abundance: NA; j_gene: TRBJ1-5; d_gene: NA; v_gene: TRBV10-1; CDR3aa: CASSEVGQPQHF; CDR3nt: TGCGCCAGCAGTGAAGTAGGTCAGCCCCAGCATTTT
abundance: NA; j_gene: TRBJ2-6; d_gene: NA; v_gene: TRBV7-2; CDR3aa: CASSLEASGANVLTF; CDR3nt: TGTGCCAGCAGCTTAGAAGCCTCTGGGGCCAACGTCCTGACTTTC
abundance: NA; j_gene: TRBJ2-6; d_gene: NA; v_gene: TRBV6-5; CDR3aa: CASSEISGANVLTF; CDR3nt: TGTGCCAGCAGTGAGATCTCTGGGGCCAACGTCCTGACTTTC
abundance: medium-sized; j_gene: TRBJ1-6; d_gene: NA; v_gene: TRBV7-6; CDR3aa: CASSYRQNSPLHF; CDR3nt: TGTGCCAGCAGCTATAGACAGAATTCACCCCTCCACTTT
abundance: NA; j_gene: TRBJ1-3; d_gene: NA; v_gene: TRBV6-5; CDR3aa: CASSYAGSGNTIYF; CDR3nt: TGTGCCAGCAGTTACGCAGGGTCTGGAAACACCATATATTTT
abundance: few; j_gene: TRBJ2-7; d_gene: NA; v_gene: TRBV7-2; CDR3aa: CASSLAAGDHEQYF; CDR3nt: TGTGCCAGCAGCTTAGCCGCAGGGGACCACGAGCAGTACTTC
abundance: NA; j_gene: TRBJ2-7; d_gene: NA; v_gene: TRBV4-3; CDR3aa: CASSQGAGVGYEQYF; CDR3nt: TGCGCCAGCAGCCAAGGGGCAGGGGTGGGGTACGAGCAGTACTTC
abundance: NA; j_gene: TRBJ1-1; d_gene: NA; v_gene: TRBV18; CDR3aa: CASSPRDFTEAFF; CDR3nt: TGTGCCAGCTCACCCCGGGACTTCACTGAAGCTTTCTTT
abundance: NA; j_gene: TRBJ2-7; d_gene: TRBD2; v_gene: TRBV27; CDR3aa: CASSLGRGPSYEQYF; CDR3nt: TGTGCCAGCAGCTTAGGGAGGGGTCCTTCCTACGAGCAGTACTTC
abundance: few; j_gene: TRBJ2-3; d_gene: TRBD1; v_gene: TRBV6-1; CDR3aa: CASSARTGGFTDTQYF; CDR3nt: TGTGCCAGCAGTGCCCGGACAGGGGGGTTCACAGATACGCAGTATTTT
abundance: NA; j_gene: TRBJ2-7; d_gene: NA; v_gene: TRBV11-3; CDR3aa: CASSFERSYEQYF; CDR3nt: TGTGCCAGCAGCTTTGAGCGGTCCTACGAGCAGTACTTC
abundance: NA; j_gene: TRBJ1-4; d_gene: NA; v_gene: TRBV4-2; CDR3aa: CASSQPGPADEKLFF; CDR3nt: TGTGCCAGCAGCCAACCCGGACCAGCCGATGAAAAACTGTTTTTT
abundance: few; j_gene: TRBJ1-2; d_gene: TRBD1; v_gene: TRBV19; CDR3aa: CASSLWTGVTF; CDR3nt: TGTGCCAGTAGTCTCTGGACAGGGGTCACCTTC
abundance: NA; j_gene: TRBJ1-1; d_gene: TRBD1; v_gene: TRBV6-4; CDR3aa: CASSDSTGGGTEAFF; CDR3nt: TGTGCCAGCAGTGACTCGACAGGGGGCGGCACTGAAGCTTTCTTT
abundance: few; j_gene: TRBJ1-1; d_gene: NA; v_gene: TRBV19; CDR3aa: CASRITPLSVTEAFF; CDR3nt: TGTGCCAGTAGGATAACACCTCTTTCGGTCACTGAAGCTTTCTTT
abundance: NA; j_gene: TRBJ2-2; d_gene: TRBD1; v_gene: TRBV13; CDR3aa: CASSLQGANGELFF; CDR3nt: TGTGCCAGCAGCCTACAGGGGGCAAACGGGGAGCTGTTTTTT
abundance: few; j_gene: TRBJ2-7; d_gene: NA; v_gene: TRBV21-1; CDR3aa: CASSSRRAGEGEQYF; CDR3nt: TGTGCCAGCAGCTCAAGGCGGGCAGGAGAAGGCGAGCAGTACTTC
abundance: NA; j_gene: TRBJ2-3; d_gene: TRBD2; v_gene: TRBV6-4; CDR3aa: CASSETSGGTDTQYF; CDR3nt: TGTGCCAGCAGTGAGACTAGCGGGGGCACAGATACGCAGTATTTT